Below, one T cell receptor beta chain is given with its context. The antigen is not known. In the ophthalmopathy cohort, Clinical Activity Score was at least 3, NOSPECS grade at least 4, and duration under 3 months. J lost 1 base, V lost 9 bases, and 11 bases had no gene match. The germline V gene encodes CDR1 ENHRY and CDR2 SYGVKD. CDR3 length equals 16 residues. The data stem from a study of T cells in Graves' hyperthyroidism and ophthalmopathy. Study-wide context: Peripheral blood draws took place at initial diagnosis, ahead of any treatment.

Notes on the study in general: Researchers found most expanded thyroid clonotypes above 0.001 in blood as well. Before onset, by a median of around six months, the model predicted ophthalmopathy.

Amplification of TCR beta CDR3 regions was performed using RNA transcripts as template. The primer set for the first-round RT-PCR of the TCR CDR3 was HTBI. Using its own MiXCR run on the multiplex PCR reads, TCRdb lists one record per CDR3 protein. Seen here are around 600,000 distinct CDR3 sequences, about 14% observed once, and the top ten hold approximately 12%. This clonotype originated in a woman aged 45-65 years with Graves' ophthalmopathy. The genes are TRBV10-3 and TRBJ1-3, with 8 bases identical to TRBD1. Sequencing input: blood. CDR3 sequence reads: CAILAGQGRSGNTIYF. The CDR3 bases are TGTGCCATTCTTGCTGGACAGGGACGGTCTGGAAACACCATATATTTT.